The T cell receptor beta chain under discussion was sequenced for a study of early stage breast cancer tumors. About the study: Each sample averaged approximately 10-fold read coverage. Findings and caveats of the study: Tumors had about 2.5-fold higher T cell density and higher clonality than adjacent normal breast tissue.

Produced via immunoSEQ multiplex PCR; TCRdb's table is partial and in-frame only. The table has tens of thousands of clones, 75% to 95% seen once. Germline V gives CDR1 LGHNT, CDR2 FRNRAP. This CDR3 has 13 residues. V lost 4 bases and J 2 bases, leaving 8 bases between the germline ends. About this clone itself: What it recognizes is unknown.

This clonotype originated in a person between 70 and 80 years old with breast cancer. The sequencing input was blood. The V gene is TRBV12-5, the J gene TRBJ2-5; D is ambiguous. DNA of the CDR3: TGTGCTAGTGGTTCCCCTCCGCAAGAGACCCAGTACTTC. Amino acid sequence: CASGSPPQETQYF. Full variable domain (outside the CDR3, taken from reference TRBV12-5 and TRBJ2-5): DARVTQTPRHKVTEMGQEVTMRCQPILGHNTVFWYRQTMMQGLELLAYFRNRAPLDDSGMPKDRFSAEMPDATLATLKIQPSEPRDSAVYFCASGSPPQETQYFGPGTRLLVL.